This T cell receptor beta chain was sequenced in a study of early T cells in non-severe SARS-CoV-2 infection. This clonotype was counted at least ten times. What it binds is unknown. Study-wide findings and caveats: VDJdb matching, biased toward anti-spike CD8 responses, missed private and CD4 specificities.

TCRdb re-analysed the 5' RACE reads in MiXCR, keeping a single row per CDR3 protein. This sample yields tens of thousands of distinct CDR3 sequences, of which approximately 15% are seen a single time; just over 5% belongs to the top ten. The clonotype comes from an adult who was a healthcare worker with PCR-confirmed SARS-CoV-2 infection or an uninfected control (not recorded which). The sequences come from whole blood, collected at baseline.

CDR3 DNA: TGCAGTGCTAGGTTCTACGCTACCGGGACTAGCGGCTACGAGCAGTACTTC. Translation gives CSARFYATGTSGYEQYF. V usage is TRBV20-1 and J usage is TRBJ2-7, with TRBD2 identical over 11 bases. Trimming removed 3 bases from V and 3 bases from J; junction bases left unmatched: 13. CDR3 length: 17 amino acids. Germline V gene data show CDR1 as DFQATT and CDR2 as SNEGSKA (reference sequence).